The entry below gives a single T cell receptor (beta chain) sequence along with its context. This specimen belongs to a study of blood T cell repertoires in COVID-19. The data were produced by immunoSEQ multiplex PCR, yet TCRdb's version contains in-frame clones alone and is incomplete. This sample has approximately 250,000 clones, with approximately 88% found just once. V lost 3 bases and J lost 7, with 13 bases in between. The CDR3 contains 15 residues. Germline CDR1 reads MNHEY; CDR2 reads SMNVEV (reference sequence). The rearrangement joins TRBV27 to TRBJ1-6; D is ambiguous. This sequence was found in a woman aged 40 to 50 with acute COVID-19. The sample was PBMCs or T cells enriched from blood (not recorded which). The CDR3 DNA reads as TGTGCCAGCAGTTTCCTTGACCGGGAAAATTCACCCCTCCACTTT. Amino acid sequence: CASSFLDRENSPLHF.